This TCR beta chain was sequenced during a study of blood T cell repertoires in COVID-19. On the study more broadly: Spain, Italy and the United States supplied samples that represented acute and convalescent COVID-19. T cells, B-cell-depleted T cells, or PBMCs provided the cDNA or gDNA that served as material.

Authors' methods: Estimates of nucleated cell counts were drawn from the amplification of reference gene primers. Assay: immunoSEQ multiplex PCR; the TCRdb copy retains only in-frame clones and omits some. V and J calls and clone size are those listed in that table; D and trimming were worked out from the DNA. The sample has about 210,000 clones; 75% to 90% are singletons. This clone is a singleton in its sample. This CDR3 contains 12 residues. V was clipped by 6 bases and J by 9 bases; unmatched bases: 4. Germline CDR1 and CDR2: MNHEY and SVGAGI. The sequence came from a man aged 55 to 70 with acute or convalescent COVID-19. The chain combines TRBV6-5 with TRBJ2-1, with 8 bases identical to TRBD1. What was sequenced was peripheral blood. DNA of the CDR3: TGTGCCAGCAGCCGTGGACAGGGTGAGCAGTTCTTC. It specifies CASSRGQGEQFF.